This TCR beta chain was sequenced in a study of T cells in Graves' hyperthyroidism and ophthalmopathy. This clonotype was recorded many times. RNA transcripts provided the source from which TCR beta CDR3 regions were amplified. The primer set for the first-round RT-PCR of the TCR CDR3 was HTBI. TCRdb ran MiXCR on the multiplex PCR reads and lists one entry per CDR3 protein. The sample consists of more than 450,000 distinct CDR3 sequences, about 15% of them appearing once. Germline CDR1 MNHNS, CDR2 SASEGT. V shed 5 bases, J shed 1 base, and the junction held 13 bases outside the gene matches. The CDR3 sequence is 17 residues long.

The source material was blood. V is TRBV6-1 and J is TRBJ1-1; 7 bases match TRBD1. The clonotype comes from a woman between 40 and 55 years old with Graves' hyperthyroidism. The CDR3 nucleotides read TGTGCCAGCAGTTACCGCCGGGACAGAAGTCGGAACACTGAAGCTTTCTTT. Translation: CASSYRRDRSRNTEAFF.